Sequencing of this T cell receptor beta chain was carried out in a study of T cell responses to AZD1222 COVID-19 vaccine. The wider study: Second-dose schedules of about 4 or about 12 weeks were combined. Study observations and caveats: Donors were chiefly white British, with a greater number of females, and clonal diversity was perhaps underestimated. Baseline seropositivity occurred in only a handful of AZD1222 recipients. With dominance at 160-218 and 743-854, vaccine-associated CD4 TCRs spanned spike.

Germline assignment: CDR1 SGHTA and CDR2 FQGNSA. V lost 1 base, J lost 2 bases, and 4 bases stayed unmatched. The CDR3 has 16 residues. The method was immunoSEQ multiplex PCR; TCRdb's version includes in-frame clones alone and lacks a portion of them. This sample yields approximately 190,000 clones, of which 85% to 95% are seen a single time; 1% to 1.5% belongs to the top ten. This clone has a single count. What it binds is not known. The source of this sequence is an adult in good health. The material was peripheral blood, obtained on day 0 of AZD1222 vaccination. V and J are TRBV7-2 and TRBJ2-5, with TRBD2 matching over 10 bases. CDR3 in amino acids: CASSLGGLAAQETQYF. CDR3 coding DNA: TGTGCCAGCAGCTTAGGTGGACTAGCGGCACAAGAGACCCAGTACTTC.